One sample yielded the 27 T cell receptor beta chains listed below, sequenced in a study of T cells in Graves' hyperthyroidism and ophthalmopathy. RNA transcripts gave rise to amplified TCR beta CDR3 regions. During a first-round RT-PCR of the TCR CDR3, the HTBI primer set was used. TCRdb reprocessed the multiplex PCR reads with MiXCR, giving one entry per CDR3 protein. The sample contains hundreds of thousands of distinct CDR3 sequences, around 14% of which appear only once. The sample comprised blood. The receptors originated from a young woman with Graves' hyperthyroidism.

This clonotype was seen ten or more times. The gene calls are TRBV20-1 and TRBJ2-7; 9 bases are a match to TRBD2. This CDR3 has 14 amino acids. Germline V gives CDR1 DFQATT, CDR2 SNEGSKA (reference sequence). V lost 0 bases to trimming and J lost 4 bases; unmatched junction nucleotides: 4. CDR3: CSARERLAAYEQYF. DNA for the CDR3: TGCAGTGCTAGAGAAAGACTAGCGGCTTACGAGCAGTACTTC.

This clonotype came up many times. This chain joins TRBV28 and TRBJ1-5, with D maybe TRBD1 (5 bases). Germline loops: CDR1 MDHEN, CDR2 SYDVKM. The V end was cut by 3 bases, the J end by 0 bases, with 15 bases between. The CDR3 spans 17 residues. The CDR3 spells CASSFAGSRYSNQPQHF. CDR3 nucleotides: TGTGCCAGCAGTTTTGCAGGGAGTCGATATAGCAATCAGCCCCAGCATTTT.

The V gene is TRBV9, the J gene TRBJ1-4; 9 nucleotides agree with TRBD1. This CDR3 has 16 amino acids. Per germline, CDR1 SGDLS and CDR2 YYNGEE. The V and J ends lost 3 bases and 4 bases, in that order; junction bases with no gene match: 7. Here the CDR3 DNA reads TGTGCCAGCAGCGCACGGACAGGGGAGGATAATGAAAAACTGTTTTTT. This translates into CASSARTGEDNEKLFF.

The chain combines TRBV19 with TRBJ2-6; 12 bases are a match to TRBD2. Germline V gives CDR1 LNHDA, CDR2 SQIVND (reference sequence). Trimming removed 9 bases from V and 1 base from J; junction bases left unmatched: 10. The CDR3 covers 18 residues. Written as DNA, the CDR3 is TGTGCCAGCCAGACTCTAGCGGGAGGGAGTTCTGGGGCCAACGTCCTGACTTTC. Translation: CASQTLAGGSSGANVLTF. The full variable domain, with the rest looked up from reference TRBV19 and TRBJ2-6, is DGGITQSPKYLFRKEGQNVTLSCEQNLNHDAMYWYRQDPGQGLRLIYYSQIVNDFQKGDIAEGYSVSREKKESFPLTVTSAQKNPTAFYLCASQTLAGGSSGANVLTFGAGSRLTVL.

The chain recombines TRBV9 with TRBJ2-5; no reliable D call. CDR1 and CDR2 from the germline V gene are SGDLS and YYNGEE. V dropped 3 bases and J dropped 0 bases, with 12 bases sitting between them. The CDR3 runs to 15 residues. The CDR3 DNA follows: TGTGCCAGCAGCGGGCTGGGGTCGGACCAAGAGACCCAGTACTTC. Residues: CASSGLGSDQETQYF. The full variable domain, completed using reference TRBV9 and TRBJ2-5, is DSGVTQTPKHLITATGQRVTLRCSPRSGDLSVYWYQQSLDQGLQFLIQYYNGEERAKGNILERFSAQQFPDLHSELNLSSLELGDSALYFCASSGLGSDQETQYFGPGTRLLVL.

This rearrangement joins TRBV5-5 to TRBJ2-3; TRBD2 agrees at 8 bases. This CDR3 comprises 16 residues. Losses at the gene ends were 4 bases for V and 1 base for J; bases not matched to a gene: 8. In germline, CDR1 is SGHKS, CDR2 YYEKEE (reference sequence). CDR3 coding DNA: TGTGCCAGCAGCGGCTCCGGGACTAGGGGCACAGATACGCAGTATTTT. Its translation is CASSGSGTRGTDTQYF.

This clonotype was counted at least ten times. The chain is built from TRBV12-3 or TRBV12-4 and TRBJ2-3; TRBD2 is a possible D gene (5 bases). Trimming shortened V by 7 bases and J by 1 base, and 12 bases separated the two germline ends. There are 14 residues in the CDR3. The CDR3 DNA sequence: TGTGCCAGCACGGGGAAAGCTGGCACAGATACGCAGTATTTT. The encoded protein is CASTGKAGTDTQYF.

Ten or more counts support this clonotype. This sequence joins TRBV5-1 and TRBJ1-2, with TRBD1 matching 9 bases. Germline loops: CDR1 SGHRS, CDR2 YFSETQ. CDR3 length: 17 amino acids. V was pared by 4 bases and J by 4 bases, with 14 bases of the junction left unmatched. In nucleotides, the CDR3 is TGCGCCAGCAGCCACGGGGGACAGGGAGGTTCAAGCTATGGCTACACCTTC. It specifies CASSHGGQGGSSYGYTF.

This clonotype was counted ten times or more. V is TRBV18 and J is TRBJ2-5, with D perhaps matching TRBD1 or TRBD2 (5 bases each). The germline V and J ends were trimmed by 6 bases and 5 bases, with 13 bases remaining between them. The CDR3 spans 13 residues. The germline CDR1 and CDR2 sequences are KGHSH and LQKENI. The CDR3 DNA is TGTGCCAGCTCCCTCAAGGGACGCGAGACCCAGTACTTC. The encoded protein is CASSLKGRETQYF.

This clonotype occurred many times. The V call is TRBV29-1, the J call TRBJ1-1, with a tentative D call TRBD1 (5 bases). The V and J ends lost 6 bases and 7 bases respectively, with 24 bases between them. The germline gives CDR1 SQVTM, CDR2 ANQGSEA. The CDR3 is 15 residues long. The CDR3 spells CSVRPSHGKTGEAFF. DNA of the CDR3: TGCAGCGTACGGCCCTCACACGGGAAAACAGGTGAAGCTTTCTTT.

This clonotype has a count of ten or more. The rearrangement links TRBV20-1 to TRBJ2-1; D remains ambiguous. Germline values: CDR1 DFQATT, CDR2 SNEGSKA (reference sequence). Trimming cost V 7 bases and J 4 bases, with 14 bases left between them. There are 13 residues in the CDR3. The CDR3 nucleotides read TGCAGTGTCCCGTGGGGATGGTACAATGAGCAGTTCTTC. Translated: CSVPWGWYNEQFF.

CDR3 residues: CASSVAPSGFTGELFF. The CDR3 DNA reads TGTGCCAGCAGCGTAGCCCCTAGCGGGTTCACCGGGGAGCTGTTTTTT. The rearrangement joins TRBV9 to TRBJ2-2; TRBD2 matches at 8 bases. CDR3 size: 16 residues. The V gene end was trimmed by 0 bases and the J gene end by 4 bases; junction bases not matched to a gene: 5. Looked up from germline, CDR1 is SGDLS and CDR2 is YYNGEE.

This clonotype was picked up many times. The chain employs TRBV7-9 and TRBJ2-1; TRBD2 aligns across 7 bases. Trimming at V came to 3 bases and at J to 7 bases, leaving 6 bases not matched to a gene. The CDR3 spans 14 residues. Germline V gene sequence: CDR1 SEHNR, CDR2 FQNEAQ (reference sequence). CDR3 protein: CASSLGGSMNEQFF. In DNA, the CDR3 is TGTGCCAGCAGCTTGGGCGGGAGCATGAATGAGCAGTTCTTC.

This clonotype was counted only a few times. The chain uses TRBV29-1 and TRBJ1-1, with a possible D match to TRBD1 (6 bases). The CDR3 contains 13 residues. Germline V gene lookup returns CDR1 SQVTM and CDR2 ANQGSEA. V lost 4 bases to trimming and J lost 1 base, with 10 bases between them. CDR3 in DNA: TGCAGCGTTGCAGGGGCAGGGAACACTGAAGCTTTCTTT. The encoded protein is CSVAGAGNTEAFF.

The chain is built from TRBV20-1 and TRBJ2-1; TRBD1 aligns across 8 bases. Germline V gene lookup returns CDR1 DFQATT and CDR2 SNEGSKA (reference sequence). The CDR3 consists of 13 residues. V trimming: 6 bases; J trimming: 4 bases; junction bases outside the gene matches: 5. The DNA for the CDR3 is TGCAGTGCAATGAGGACAGGGTACAATGAGCAGTTCTTC. This codes for CSAMRTGYNEQFF.

This clonotype was seen many times. The chain combines TRBV12-3 or TRBV12-4 with TRBJ1-5; D remains unclear. V was shortened by 2 bases and J by 8 bases, with 7 bases between the two germline ends. The CDR3 totals 12 residues. The CDR3 sequence: CASSLRKEPQHF. For the CDR3, the DNA is TGTGCCAGCAGTTTACGAAAGGAGCCCCAGCATTTT.

The rearrangement joins TRBV6-5 to TRBJ2-7; D remains ambiguous. The CDR3 covers 14 residues. With 2 bases removed from V and 1 base from J, the gap between germline ends came to 9 bases. Germline assignment: CDR1 MNHEY and CDR2 SVGAGI. The CDR3 region has the DNA TGTGCCAGCAGTTACGGGTCCGCGTCCTACGAGCAGTACTTC. Protein sequence: CASSYGSASYEQYF.

This clonotype was counted between two and nine times. This chain uses TRBV7-8 with TRBJ2-1; D unclear. V shed 4 bases and J shed 2 bases, with 21 bases lying between them. The CDR3 covers 18 residues. The V gene's germline CDR1 is SGHVS and CDR2 FQNEAQ. The DNA for the CDR3 is TGTGCCAGCAGCTCCACAATTACTTGGAGTAGGCCCTACAATGAGCAGTTCTTC. It yields the protein CASSSTITWSRPYNEQFF.

V usage is TRBV7-9 and J usage is TRBJ2-5, with 11 bases aligning to TRBD2. The CDR3 sequence is 16 residues long. CDR1 is SEHNR and CDR2 is FQNEAQ in the germline V gene (reference sequence). V gave up 5 bases and J gave up 7 bases; unmatched junction bases: 12. For the CDR3, the DNA is TGTGCCAGCAGCCGGGGACTAGCGGCTCCCAGGGTGACCCAGTACTTC. It specifies CASSRGLAAPRVTQYF.

This clonotype was found many times. The chain carries TRBV20-1 and TRBJ2-7, with 9 bases matching TRBD2. Germline V gene data show CDR1 as DFQATT and CDR2 as SNEGSKA (reference sequence). V trimming: 0 bases; J trimming: 6 bases; junction bases outside the gene matches: 9. This CDR3 spans 15 amino acids. CDR3 coding DNA: TGCAGTGCTAGAGACCCACTAGCGGGCGGGGTCGAGCAGTACTTC. Amino acid sequence: CSARDPLAGGVEQYF.

This clonotype was counted ten times or more. V and J are TRBV28 and TRBJ1-1, with a possible D match to TRBD1 (6 bases). The CDR3 has 16 amino acids. Trimming removed 1 base at V and 11 bases at J, with 23 bases between. Germline V gives CDR1 MDHEN, CDR2 SYDVKM. As DNA, the CDR3 is TGTGCCAGCAGTTTATCGACGGGAGGGGGGGCCCTTGGGGCTTTCTTT. Protein product: CASSLSTGGGALGAFF. The whole variable domain, remainder taken from reference TRBV28 and TRBJ1-1, is DVKVTQSSRYLVKRTGEKVFLECVQDMDHENMFWYRQDPGLGLRLIYFSYDVKMKEKGDIPEGYSVSREKKERFSLILESASTNQTSMYLCASSLSTGGGALGAFFGQGTRLTVV.

V usage is TRBV15 and J usage is TRBJ1-3; TRBD1 matches 9 bases. The germline V gene encodes CDR1 LNHNV and CDR2 YYDKDF (reference sequence). This CDR3 is 19 amino acids long. V lost 0 bases and J lost 1; bases outside the gene matches: 10. This CDR3 reads CATSREGTRDRVSGNTIYF. The CDR3 coding sequence is TGTGCCACCAGCAGAGAGGGGACCCGGGACAGGGTTTCTGGAAACACCATATATTTT.

This clonotype was observed many times. The gene calls are TRBV5-1 and TRBJ1-1, with a tentative D call TRBD1 (6 bases). Germline V gives CDR1 SGHRS, CDR2 YFSETQ. Trimming cost V 8 bases and J 4 bases, with 15 bases left between them. The CDR3 sequence is 13 residues long. The CDR3 sequence is CASRRGGGTEAFF. The CDR3 DNA follows: TGCGCCAGTAGGCGGGGGGGCGGCACTGAAGCTTTCTTT.

There are a few counts of this clonotype. The chain carries TRBV20-1 and TRBJ2-7, with 10 bases identical to TRBD1. V lost 1 base to trimming and J lost 1 base; unmatched junction nucleotides: 1. The CDR3 sequence is 14 residues long. Germline V gives CDR1 DFQATT, CDR2 SNEGSKA (reference sequence). CDR3 sequence (DNA): TGCAGTGCTAGAGTGGGACAGGGGTCCTACGAGCAGTACTTC. The encoded protein is CSARVGQGSYEQYF.

The chain employs TRBV2 and TRBJ2-5, with 8 bases that match TRBD2. V trimming: 1 base; J trimming: 7 bases; junction bases outside the gene matches: 2. Germline V CDR1 and CDR2: SNHLY, FYNNEI. This CDR3 has 13 amino acids. CDR3 protein: CASSEEAGGTQYF. The CDR3 bases are TGTGCCAGCAGTGAAGAGGCGGGAGGGACCCAGTACTTC.

Comments on this clonotype: This could be a read error, since a much larger clone is one nucleotide away. The chain combines TRBV20-1 with TRBJ2-7, with TRBD2 matching over 7 bases. The CDR3 consists of 11 residues. In germline, CDR1 is DFQATT, CDR2 SNEGSKA (reference sequence). As DNA, the CDR3 is TGCAGTGCCTATGGGGACTACGGGCAGTACTTC. Protein sequence: CSAYGDYGQYF.

This clonotype was seen a few times. This chain connects TRBV6-2 or TRBV6-3 to TRBJ1-2, with 9 bases matching TRBD1. The J segment lost 2 bases and the V segment lost 6 bases, leaving 4 bases of the junction unmatched. Germline V CDR1 and CDR2: MNHEY, SVGEGT. There are 14 residues in the CDR3. The CDR3 loop reads CASSRTGVNYGYTF. The CDR3 DNA follows: TGTGCCAGCAGCCGGACAGGGGTAAACTATGGCTACACCTTC.